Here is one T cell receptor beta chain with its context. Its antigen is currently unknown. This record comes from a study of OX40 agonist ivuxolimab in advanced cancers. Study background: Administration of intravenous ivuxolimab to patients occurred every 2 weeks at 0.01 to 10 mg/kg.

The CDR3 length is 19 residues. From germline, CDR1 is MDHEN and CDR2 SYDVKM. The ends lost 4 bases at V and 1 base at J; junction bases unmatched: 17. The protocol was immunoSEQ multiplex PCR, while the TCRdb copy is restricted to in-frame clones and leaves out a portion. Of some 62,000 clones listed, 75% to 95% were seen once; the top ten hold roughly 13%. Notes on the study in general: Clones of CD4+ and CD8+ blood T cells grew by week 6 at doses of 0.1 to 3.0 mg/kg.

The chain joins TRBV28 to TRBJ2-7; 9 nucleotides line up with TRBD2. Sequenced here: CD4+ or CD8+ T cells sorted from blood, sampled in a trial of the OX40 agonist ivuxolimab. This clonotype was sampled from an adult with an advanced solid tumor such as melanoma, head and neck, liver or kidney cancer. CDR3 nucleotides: TGTGCCAGCAGTTGGGACAGCTTTGGACTAGCGTCGGATTCCTACGAGCAGTACTTC. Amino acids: CASSWDSFGLASDSYEQYF.